The following is a T cell receptor beta chain sequence with its context. The antigen remains undetermined. These data belong to a study of cytomegalovirus exposure and HLA in healthy donors. Study results and limitations: After further analysis at a later stage, roughly 16,000 TCR beta sequences were associated with HLA alleles at 0.05 false discovery rate. Later analysis suggested links between common viral pathogens and several top significant clusters.

Both 60 Vbeta primers and 13 Jbeta primers went into the PCR. TCRdb's table, derived via immunoSEQ multiplex PCR, lists solely in-frame clones and lacks some. The sample lists 150,000 or so clones, 65% to 70% occurring once. Germline CDR1 MNHEY, CDR2 SMNVEV (reference sequence). Trimming shortened V by 5 bases and J by 6 bases, and 17 bases separated the two germline ends. This CDR3 spans 14 amino acids. This TCR derives from a man between 25 and 39 years old in good health and CMV-seropositive. V is TRBV27 and J is TRBJ2-7; maybe TRBD1 (6 bases). Specimen: PBMCs. The CDR3 here is CASSQGILWGEQYF. The CDR3 DNA sequence: TGTGCCAGCAGTCAGGGGATTCTTTGGGGCGAGCAGTACTTC.